This TCR beta chain appears in the sequencing data of a study of human T cells and chemical hapten exposure. Study background: Diphenylcyclopropenone was administered weekly to the scalp of patients throughout the roughly 22-week study. Points from the study as a whole: Relative to control repertoires, expanded TCRs gave rise to significantly more large CDR3 similarity clusters.

The CDR3 has 19 amino acids. Trimming stripped 2 bases from V and 2 bases from J, with 25 bases between. Germline CDR1 is MNHEY and CDR2 is SVGAGI. Regarding time point: pre-sensitization, week 0. Noted treatment: therapeutic diphenylcyclopropenone sensitization with weekly scalp DPC. TCRdb independently ran MiXCR on the RACE reads; one entry per CDR3 protein. Of approximately 100,000 distinct CDR3 sequences in the sample, around 10% were seen once. This clonotype was seen repeatedly, ten times or more. Antigen unknown. The receptor comes from a woman aged 50 to 65 with alopecia areata. Some clones in this sample may be carry-over from other donors' samples. The chain couples TRBV6-5 to TRBJ2-7; TRBD1 is a possible D gene (7 bases). Specimen: whole blood, collected in connection with sensitization to the hapten diphenylcyclopropenone (DPC). The DNA for the CDR3 is TGTGCCAGCAGTTACCAACAGGGACAGCCGGGACTGCACACCTACGAGCAGTACTTC. Translation: CASSYQQGQPGLHTYEQYF.